This is a list of T cell receptor beta chains from one sample in a study of radiation and T cells in renal cell carcinoma. The assay was immunoSEQ multiplex PCR, and TCRdb's table has in-frame clones only and misses some. The repertoire consists of roughly 160,000 clones, with 88% occurring once and the leading ten covering roughly 10%. The material sequenced was blood, taken from a patient whose treatment included radiotherapy and nephrectomy. The receptors here all came from a woman in her forties or fifties with renal cell carcinoma. Both conserved end residues are part of each CDR3. A D gene is named only where the DNA matches it firmly. Some rows mark clone size as missing; the rest say once, few, many or name a class of expanded clone.

J gene	V gene	D gene	clone size	CDR3 length	CDR3 protein	CDR3 DNA
TRBJ2-3	TRBV2	TRBD2	NA	17	CASSAGTSGARTDTQYF	TGTGCCAGCAGTGCTGGGACTAGCGGGGCCCGCACAGATACGCAGTATTTT
TRBJ2-7	TRBV13	NA	NA	13	CASSLNLFYEQYF	TGTGCCAGCAGCTTAAACCTATTCTACGAGCAGTACTTC
TRBJ1-2	TRBV6-1	NA	many	13	CASTNLINYGYTF	TGTGCCAGCACGAACCTCATTAACTATGGCTACACCTTC
TRBJ1-2	TRBV5-1	NA	NA	14	CASSEILGNYGYTF	TGCGCCAGCAGCGAAATTCTGGGCAACTATGGCTACACCTTC
TRBJ1-1	TRBV6-1	NA	NA	14	CASSVGSVNTEAFF	TGTGCCAGCAGTGTTGGGTCCGTGAACACTGAAGCTTTCTTT
TRBJ2-7	TRBV6-1	NA	NA	14	CASTPTGASSEQYF	TGTGCCAGCACCCCCACCGGGGCCTCGAGCGAGCAGTACTTC
TRBJ1-1	TRBV6-5	NA	NA	14	CASSRGVGYTEAFF	TGTGCCAGCAGCCGAGGGGTCGGATACACTGAAGCTTTCTTT
TRBJ1-4	TRBV5-1	NA	NA	13	CASSALPGEKLFF	TGCGCCAGCAGCGCGCTGCCGGGTGAAAAACTGTTTTTT
TRBJ1-2	TRBV5-5	TRBD1	NA	12	CASTFGQGHYTF	TGTGCCAGCACCTTTGGACAGGGGCACTACACCTTC
TRBJ2-7	TRBV19	NA	NA	15	CASSIVAGLPYEQYF	TGTGCCAGTAGTATAGTGGCCGGGTTGCCCTACGAGCAGTACTTC
TRBJ1-4	TRBV6-6	NA	NA	13	CASSYVESEKLFF	TGTGCCAGCAGTTACGTCGAGAGTGAAAAACTGTTTTTT
TRBJ2-3	TRBV5-6	TRBD2	NA	16	CASSGGLADSTDTQYF	TGTGCCAGCAGCGGGGGACTAGCAGACTCCACAGATACGCAGTATTTT
TRBJ2-7	TRBV19	NA	NA	14	CASSSYRNSYEQYF	TGTGCCAGTAGTTCCTACAGGAACTCCTACGAGCAGTACTTC
TRBJ1-2	TRBV29-1	NA	NA	14	CSVEGRGRGYGYTF	TGCAGCGTTGAAGGGAGAGGGAGAGGCTATGGCTACACCTTC
TRBJ2-3	TRBV4-3	NA	NA	15	CASSRGDRSTDTQYF	TGCGCCAGCAGCCGGGGGGACCGAAGCACAGATACGCAGTATTTT
TRBJ1-1	TRBV28	TRBD1	NA	14	CASNVRDRGLGAFF	TGTGCCAGCAATGTGAGGGACAGGGGGCTGGGAGCTTTCTTT
TRBJ1-1	TRBV25-1	NA	NA	16	CASSELGAVMNTEAFF	TGTGCCAGCAGTGAACTAGGGGCCGTTATGAACACTGAAGCTTTCTTT
TRBJ1-1	TRBV7-2	NA	NA	14	CASSPVWGSTEAFF	TGTGCCAGCAGCCCCGTTTGGGGGAGCACTGAAGCTTTCTTT
TRBJ2-5	TRBV19	TRBD1	NA	14	CASSPGQGVETQYF	TGTGCCAGTAGCCCGGGACAGGGTGTAGAGACCCAGTACTTC
TRBJ1-4	TRBV7-2	NA	NA	15	CASSPQTAVNEKLFF	TGTGCCAGCAGCCCCCAGACAGCTGTTAATGAAAAACTGTTTTTT
TRBJ2-5	TRBV19	NA	once	15	CASSIRGIVYETQYF	TGTGCCAGTAGTATCCGGGGGATTGTCTACGAGACCCAGTACTTC
TRBJ1-1	TRBV7-2	NA	NA	11	CASSRDREAFF	TGTGCCAGCAGCCGAGACCGAGAAGCTTTCTTT
TRBJ2-3	TRBV9	NA	NA	17	CASSVGGGLHSTDTQYF	TGTGCCAGCAGCGTAGGAGGGGGACTGCATAGCACAGATACGCAGTATTTT
TRBJ1-3	TRBV29-1	NA	NA	13	CSVRGFAGNTIYF	TGCAGCGTTCGCGGGTTTGCTGGAAACACCATATATTTT
TRBJ2-7	TRBV6-6	NA	NA	12	CASSQENYEQYF	TGTGCCAGCAGCCAAGAGAACTACGAGCAGTACTTC
TRBJ2-7	TRBV10-3	NA	NA	12	CAISEVGYEQYF	TGTGCCATCAGTGAAGTGGGGTACGAGCAGTACTTC
TRBJ1-1	TRBV4-1	NA	NA	15	CASSQPERRLGEAFF	TGCGCCAGCAGCCAACCAGAGCGTCGACTGGGTGAAGCTTTCTTT
TRBJ1-5	TRBV7-9	NA	few	12	CASAAGNQPQHF	TGTGCCAGCGCGGCAGGCAATCAGCCCCAGCATTTT
TRBJ2-7	TRBV21-1	NA	once	15	CASSPRDRAPYEQYF	TGTGCCAGCAGCCCCCGGGACAGGGCACCCTACGAGCAGTACTTC
TRBJ2-5	TRBV2	NA	few	13	CASSEGSQETQYF	TGTGCCAGCAGTGAAGGCTCCCAAGAGACCCAGTACTTC
TRBJ2-3	TRBV7-9	NA	NA	12	CASSFPTDTQYF	TGTGCCAGCAGTTTCCCCACAGATACGCAGTATTTT
TRBJ2-7	TRBV4-2	TRBD2	NA	19	CASSLTAGTRKDASYEQYF	TGTGCCAGCAGCCTAACGGCCGGGACTAGAAAAGATGCCTCCTACGAGCAGTACTTC
TRBJ2-1	TRBV15	NA	NA	15	CATSRGRADYNEQFF	TGTGCCACCAGCAGAGGTCGGGCAGACTACAATGAGCAGTTCTTC
TRBJ2-1	TRBV7-9	NA	NA	15	CASSLGGATYNEQFF	TGTGCCAGCAGCCTCGGGGGCGCCACCTACAATGAGCAGTTCTTC
TRBJ1-2	TRBV30	NA	NA	14	CAWSDRGKNYGYTF	TGTGCCTGGAGCGATAGGGGAAAGAACTATGGCTACACCTTC
TRBJ2-3	TRBV5-4	NA	NA	15	CASSLDRDFRDTQYF	TGTGCCAGCAGCTTGGACAGGGACTTTAGGGATACGCAGTATTTT
TRBJ1-2	TRBV14	NA	few	12	CASSRDDYGYTF	TGTGCCAGCTCCCGGGACGACTATGGCTACACCTTC
TRBJ1-1	TRBV10-2	NA	NA	11	CASSDLNEAFF	TGCGCCAGCAGTGATCTCAATGAAGCTTTCTTT
TRBJ1-6	TRBV5-1	NA	NA	14	CASSPSGVDSPLHF	TGCGCCAGCAGCCCTTCCGGGGTAGATTCACCCCTCCACTTT
TRBJ1-1	TRBV18	NA	NA	15	CASSPPLGAGTEAFF	TGTGCCAGCTCACCACCTTTGGGGGCCGGCACTGAAGCTTTCTTT
TRBJ1-5	TRBV5-6	NA	NA	15	CASSLESAEGQPQHF	TGTGCCAGCAGCTTGGAGTCTGCAGAGGGGCAGCCCCAGCATTTT
TRBJ2-1	TRBV11-1	TRBD2	once	16	CASSLNLAGSYNEQFF	TGTGCCAGCAGCTTGAATCTAGCGGGCTCGTACAATGAGCAGTTCTTC
TRBJ1-2	TRBV7-9	TRBD1	NA	17	CASSSGQGRTINYGYTF	TGTGCCAGCAGCTCCGGACAGGGGCGAACCATTAACTATGGCTACACCTTC
TRBJ2-6	TRBV4-3	NA	NA	17	CASSRRLGADGANVLTF	TGCGCCAGCAGCCGTCGATTGGGGGCTGATGGGGCCAACGTCCTGACTTTC
TRBJ1-2	TRBV7-2	TRBD1	NA	14	CASSLNRGQGGYTF	TGTGCCAGCAGCTTAAACAGGGGGCAGGGCGGCTACACCTTC
TRBJ2-5	TRBV5-1	TRBD1	NA	14	CASSFGTGQETQYF	TGCGCCAGCAGCTTCGGGACAGGGCAAGAGACCCAGTACTTC
TRBJ1-4	TRBV5-5	NA	few	16	CASSLRQAGLSEKLFF	TGTGCCAGCAGCTTGAGGCAGGCGGGTTTATCTGAAAAACTGTTTTTT
TRBJ1-1	TRBV19	NA	large	15	CASSIMWQYYTEAFF	TGTGCCAGTAGTATAATGTGGCAGTACTACACTGAAGCTTTCTTT
TRBJ2-7	TRBV11-2	TRBD2	NA	17	CASSLELAGGRGHEQYF	TGTGCCAGCAGCTTAGAACTAGCGGGGGGCCGCGGCCACGAGCAGTACTTC
TRBJ1-2	TRBV19	NA	NA	13	CASSMGIRYGYTF	TGTGCCAGTAGTATGGGAATCCGGTACGGCTACACCTTC
TRBJ2-2	TRBV2	TRBD2	NA	18	CASSRLAGGSTNTGELFF	TGTGCCAGCAGTAGACTAGCGGGGGGGTCCACGAACACCGGGGAGCTGTTTTTT
TRBJ2-1	TRBV7-9	TRBD2	few	13	CASRLAAAKGQFF	TGTGCCAGCAGACTAGCGGCGGCCAAGGGGCAGTTCTTC
TRBJ2-1	TRBV5-8	NA	NA	15	CASSLELAWSNEQFF	TGTGCCAGCAGCTTGGAGTTAGCGTGGAGCAATGAGCAGTTCTTC